This TCR beta chain was retrieved from a study of long-term antiretroviral therapy in people with HIV. At survey level, the immunoSEQ assay was run in its v3.0 version. Sequenced by immunoSEQ multiplex PCR; TCRdb stores in-frame clones only, minus some. The sample has roughly 24,000 clones, approximately 90% seen once. Points on this clone: Antigen specificity is unknown.

General study results and limits: Controls exceeded HIV repertoires in CDR3 length range. Pre-ART-expanded clones dominated the repertoire at all time points.

With V trimmed by 5 bases and J by 3 bases, 5 bases remained unmatched. The CDR3 is made up of 14 amino acids. The V gene's germline CDR1 is SGHVS and CDR2 FNYEAQ. Post-ART PBMC samples numbered at least two per donor, and pre-ART ones at least one. The chain has TRBV7-6 and TRBJ2-3; TRBD1 aligns across 7 bases. The clonotype comes from a man in his fifties or sixties with HIV. This sample comprised unsorted PBMCs, obtained 0.6 years after starting antiretroviral therapy. CDR3 loop: CASSRRGTTDTQYF. The CDR3 bases are TGTGCCAGCAGCCGCAGGGGGACAACAGATACGCAGTATTTT. Full variable domain (outside the CDR3, taken from reference TRBV7-6 and TRBJ2-3): GAGVSQSPRYKVTKRGQDVALRCDPISGHVSLYWYRQALGQGPEFLTYFNYEAQQDKSGLPNDRFSAERPEGSISTLTIQRTEQRDSAMYRCASSRRGTTDTQYFGPGTRLTVL.